These T cell receptor beta chains were read from a single sample in a study of blood T cell repertoires in COVID-19. The data were produced by immunoSEQ multiplex PCR, yet TCRdb's version contains in-frame clones alone and is incomplete. The sample records some 180,000 clones, 70% to 90% being singletons. Sample: peripheral blood. These TCRs come from a man over 45 who had recovered from COVID-19. Both conserved end residues are part of each CDR3. D genes are given only for firm matches. For some rows the clone size is stated as once, few or many, or as a class when expanded; others skip it.

v_gene	j_gene	d_gene	len	abundance	CDR3nt	CDR3aa
TRBV18	TRBJ2-4	TRBD1	18	.	TGTGCCAGCTCACCTAACAGGGGGCAGATTGAGGCCAAAAACATTCAGTACTTC	CASSPNRGQIEAKNIQYF
TRBV18	TRBJ1-3	.	18	.	TGTGCCAGCTCACCATTTGGGGGGGCCTCGAACTCTGGAAACACCATATATTTT	CASSPFGGASNSGNTIYF
TRBV19	TRBJ2-3	TRBD2	16	once	TGTGCCAGTAGTACGGTAGCGGGGGCGCTTATTAATACGCAGTATTTT	CASSTVAGALINTQYF
TRBV6-5	TRBJ2-5	TRBD2	16	.	TGTGCCAGCAGTTACCGTGGGGCTAGCGGACAAGAGACCCAGTACTTC	CASSYRGASGQETQYF
TRBV7-9	TRBJ2-7	.	13	.	TGTGCCAGCAGCTTATCCGAGTCCTACGAGCAGTACTTC	CASSLSESYEQYF
TRBV3-1/TRBV3-2	TRBJ2-3	TRBD2	16	.	TGTGCCAGCAGCCGATTCAGCGGGAGGGCCATAGATACGCAGTATTTT	CASSRFSGRAIDTQYF
TRBV6-5	TRBJ2-2	.	14	many	TGTGCCAGCAGTTACTCCAGGGTGGCCGGGGAGCTGTTTTTT	CASSYSRVAGELFF
TRBV2	TRBJ2-7	TRBD2	14	.	TGTGCCAGCAACCTAGCGGGCCTCGCCTACGAGCAGTACTTC	CASNLAGLAYEQYF
TRBV28	TRBJ1-2	TRBD1	14	.	TGTGCCAGCAGGGGGACAGCAGCTAACTATGGCTACACCTTC	CASRGTAANYGYTF
TRBV7-9	TRBJ2-5	TRBD1	17	few	TGTGCCAGCAGCCAAACGGACAGGGGCGCGTACCAAGAGACCCAGTACTTC	CASSQTDRGAYQETQYF
TRBV29-1	TRBJ1-2	TRBD1	12	.	TGCAGCGTCTTACAGGGGGCACAAGGCTACACCTTC	CSVLQGAQGYTF
TRBV5-1	TRBJ2-1	.	15	.	TGCGCCAGCACCCAAATGGGGAGCTCCTACAATGAGCAGTTCTTC	CASTQMGSSYNEQFF
TRBV19	TRBJ1-2	.	15	.	TGTGCCAGTAGTTCCAGACAGCCCCCTAACTATGGCTACACCTTC	CASSSRQPPNYGYTF
TRBV6-5	TRBJ1-1	TRBD1	14	.	TGTGCCAGCACCGGGACAGGGGGATTTGCTGAAGCTTTCTTT	CASTGTGGFAEAFF
TRBV6-5	TRBJ1-2	.	12	.	TGTGCCAGCACCGCCGGGGGCTATGGCTACACCTTC	CASTAGGYGYTF
TRBV28	TRBJ1-3	.	15	.	TGTGCCAGCAGTTTAAGCCAGGTCTCTGGAAACACCATATATTTT	CASSLSQVSGNTIYF
TRBV21-1	TRBJ1-1	.	13	.	TGTGCCAGCAGCAACAGGGGGCTCACTGAAGCTTTCTTT	CASSNRGLTEAFF
TRBV7-6	TRBJ1-3	TRBD1	15	.	TGTGCCAGCAGCTTAGGACAGGGGCCTGGAAACACCATATATTTT	CASSLGQGPGNTIYF
TRBV5-8	TRBJ1-3	.	15	.	TGTGCCAGCAGGCTTCGCGGGGGGTACGGAAACACCATATATTTT	CASRLRGGYGNTIYF
TRBV6-5	TRBJ1-6	TRBD1	15	.	TGTGCCAGCTGCCGGGACAGGATCTATAATTCACCCCTCCACTTT	CASCRDRIYNSPLHF
TRBV5-1	TRBJ2-3	TRBD2	16	.	TGCGCCAGCAGCCCGGGACTAGCAGGGAGCACAGATACGCAGTATTTT	CASSPGLAGSTDTQYF
TRBV7-3	TRBJ2-2	TRBD2	18	.	TGTGCCAGCAGCCACACTAGCGGGGGGATATCGAACACCGGGGAGCTGTTTTTT	CASSHTSGGISNTGELFF